This T cell receptor (beta chain) was retrieved from a study of molecular identifiers for immune sequencing clone quantification. There are 15 residues in the CDR3. Trimming cost V 5 bases and J 6 bases; bases outside gene matches: 11. The germline gives CDR1 PRHDT, CDR2 FYEKMQ (reference sequence). Study observations and caveats: Clonotypes surpassing 20 RNA copies contained over 98% of effector molecules, versus under 1% in naive cells.

TCRdb used MiXCR to reprocess the PCR reads, holding one entry per CDR3 protein. The data hold over 85,000 distinct CDR3 sequences, with about 23% observed a single time. Regarding this clonotype: The antigen is unknown.

The sequence derives from a human donor in good health. Some libraries in this study had Jurkat cell RNA spiked in. The specimen was naive CD8+ T cells from blood, with Jurkat cell RNA spiked in. Subset in this sample: FACS-sorted CD8+CD4-CCR7+CD45RA+ naive T cells. This chain joins TRBV13 and TRBJ1-1; 8 bases map to TRBD1. The CDR3 bases are TGTGCCAGCAGCCCCGAGGGGACAGGAAACGCTGAAGCTTTCTTT. Translation: CASSPEGTGNAEAFF. Filled out from reference TRBV13 and TRBJ1-1, the complete variable domain reads AAGVIQSPRHLIKEKRETATLKCYPIPRHDTVYWYQQGPGQDPQFLISFYEKMQSDKGSIPDRFSAQQFSDYHSELNMSSLELGDSALYFCASSPEGTGNAEAFFGQGTRLTVV.